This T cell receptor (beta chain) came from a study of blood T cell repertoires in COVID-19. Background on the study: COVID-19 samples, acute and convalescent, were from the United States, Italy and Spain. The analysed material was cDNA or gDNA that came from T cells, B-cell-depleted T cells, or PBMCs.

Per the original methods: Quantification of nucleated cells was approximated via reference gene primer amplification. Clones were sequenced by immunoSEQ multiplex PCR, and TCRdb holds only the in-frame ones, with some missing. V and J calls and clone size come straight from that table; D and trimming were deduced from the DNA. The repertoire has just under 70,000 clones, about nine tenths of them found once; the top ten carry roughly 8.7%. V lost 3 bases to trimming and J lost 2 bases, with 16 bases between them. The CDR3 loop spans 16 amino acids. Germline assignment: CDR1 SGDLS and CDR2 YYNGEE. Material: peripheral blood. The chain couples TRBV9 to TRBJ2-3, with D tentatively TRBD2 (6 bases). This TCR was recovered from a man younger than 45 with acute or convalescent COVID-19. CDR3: CASSARAGLSTDTQYF. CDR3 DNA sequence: TGTGCCAGCAGCGCTCGTGCGGGACTTTCCACAGATACGCAGTATTTT.